The 7 T cell receptor beta chains below come from one sample, sequenced in a study of blood T cell repertoires in COVID-19. Profiled with immunoSEQ multiplex PCR; TCRdb holds only in-frame clones, not every one. The repertoire includes around 200,000 clones, 70% to 90% of them detected once, and around 20% sits in the top ten. Sequences were obtained from peripheral blood. These TCRs come from a man between 70 and 80 years old with active or convalescent COVID-19.

The CDR3 nucleotides read TGTGCCAGTAGTGTCCGGGACAGGGGATACAATCAGCCCCAGCATTTT. Amino acid sequence: CASSVRDRGYNQPQHF. The rearrangement links TRBV19 to TRBJ1-5; TRBD1 matches 10 bases. Germline assignment: CDR1 LNHDA and CDR2 SQIVND (reference sequence). CDR3 length equals 16 residues. V trimming: 5 bases; J trimming: 3 bases; junction bases outside the gene matches: 7. The full variable domain, its missing parts supplied by reference TRBV19 and TRBJ1-5, is DGGITQSPKYLFRKEGQNVTLSCEQNLNHDAMYWYRQDPGQGLRLIYYSQIVNDFQKGDIAEGYSVSREKKESFPLTVTSAQKNPTAFYLCASSVRDRGYNQPQHFGDGTRLSIL.

A note on this clone: Other DNA sequences from this sample encode an identical CDR3 as well. The J gene is TRBJ1-2, the V gene TRBV18; the D gene is possibly TRBD1 (6 bases). The V gene's germline CDR1 is KGHSH and CDR2 LQKENI. V lost 3 bases, J lost 4 bases, and 9 bases lay in between. This CDR3 comprises 13 residues. The CDR3 spells CASSPDSTYGYTF. For the CDR3, the DNA is TGTGCCAGCTCACCGGACAGTACCTATGGCTACACCTTC.

The rearrangement uses TRBV5-4 and TRBJ1-2; possibly TRBD1 for D (5 bases). Germline V gene sequence: CDR1 SGHNT, CDR2 YYREEE (reference sequence). The CDR3 extends over 17 amino acids. V lost 4 bases, J lost 4 bases, and 23 bases lay in between. The CDR3 loop is CASSPAPTGLHSYGYTF. The CDR3 bases are TGTGCCAGCAGCCCCGCCCCTACAGGACTACACAGCTATGGCTACACCTTC.

This chain joins TRBV6-2 or TRBV6-3 and TRBJ1-1, with 8 positions matching TRBD1. The V segment lost 2 bases and the J segment 1 base; nucleotides outside the gene matches: 6. This CDR3 has 16 amino acids. Germline values: CDR1 MNHEY, CDR2 SVGEGT. CDR3 nucleotides: TGTGCCAGCAGTTACCCCCGACAGGGGAAGAACACTGAAGCTTTCTTT. It translates to CASSYPRQGKNTEAFF.

This chain joins TRBV5-1 and TRBJ2-7, with a possible D match to TRBD2 (6 bases). Germline V gives CDR1 SGHRS, CDR2 YFSETQ. V dropped 0 bases and J dropped 6 bases, with 13 bases sitting between them. CDR3 length: 14 residues. CDR3 DNA: TGCGCCAGCAGCTTGGTTGGCTGGGAGGCCGAGCAGTACTTC. It is translated as CASSLVGWEAEQYF. The variable domain in full, with the rest retrieved from reference TRBV5-1 and TRBJ2-7, is KAGVTQTPRYLIKTRGQQVTLSCSPISGHRSVSWYQQTPGQGLQFLFEYFSETQRNKGNFPGRFSGRQFSNSRSEMNVSTLELGDSALYLCASSLVGWEAEQYFGPGTRLTVT.

The count of this clone is one. This rearrangement joins TRBV7-9 to TRBJ2-7, with 7 nucleotides matching TRBD2. After removal of 0 bases from V and 5 bases from J, the junction contained 13 bases not matched to a gene. This CDR3 contains 17 residues. Looked up from germline, CDR1 is SEHNR and CDR2 is FQNEAQ (reference sequence). DNA for the CDR3: TGTGCCAGCAGCTTAGCCGGTTTCGGGGGAGGGACCCACGAGCAGTACTTC. Protein: CASSLAGFGGGTHEQYF.

Only one count was recorded for this clone. V is TRBV2 and J is TRBJ1-6, with a possible D match to TRBD1 (6 bases). The CDR3 consists of 13 residues. Germline CDR1 SNHLY, CDR2 FYNNEI. The V gene lost 4 bases and the J gene lost 7 bases, with 8 bases spanning the gap. CDR3 protein: CASSVTGNSPLHF. CDR3 coding DNA: TGTGCCAGCAGTGTTACAGGGAATTCACCCCTCCACTTT.